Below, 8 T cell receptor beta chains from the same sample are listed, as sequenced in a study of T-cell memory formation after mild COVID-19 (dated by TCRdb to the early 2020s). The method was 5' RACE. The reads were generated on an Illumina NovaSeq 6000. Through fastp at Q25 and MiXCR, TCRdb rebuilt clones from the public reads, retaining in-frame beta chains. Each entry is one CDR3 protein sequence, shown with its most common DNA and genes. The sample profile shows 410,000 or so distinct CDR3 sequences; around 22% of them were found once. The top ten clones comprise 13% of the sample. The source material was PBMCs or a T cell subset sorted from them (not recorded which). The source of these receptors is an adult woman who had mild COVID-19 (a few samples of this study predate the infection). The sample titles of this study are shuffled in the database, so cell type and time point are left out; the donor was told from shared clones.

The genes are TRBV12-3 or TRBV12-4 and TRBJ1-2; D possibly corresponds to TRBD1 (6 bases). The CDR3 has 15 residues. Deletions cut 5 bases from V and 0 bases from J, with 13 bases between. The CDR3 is CASSPGQRANYGYTF. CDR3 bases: TGTGCCAGCAGTCCTGGACAGCGAGCTAACTATGGCTACACCTTC.

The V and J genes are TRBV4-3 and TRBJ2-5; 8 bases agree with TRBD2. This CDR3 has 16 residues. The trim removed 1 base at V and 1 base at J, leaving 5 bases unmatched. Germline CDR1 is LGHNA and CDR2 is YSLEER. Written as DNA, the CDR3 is TGCGCCAGCAGCCAAGGGGCAACTAGCGGCCAAGAGACCCAGTACTTC. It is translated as CASSQGATSGQETQYF.

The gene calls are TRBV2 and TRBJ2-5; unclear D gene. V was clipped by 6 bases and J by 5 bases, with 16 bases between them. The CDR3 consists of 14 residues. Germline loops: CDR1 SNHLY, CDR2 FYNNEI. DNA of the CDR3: TGTGCCAGCAGACGACAAACCCGGACGGAGACCCAGTACTTC. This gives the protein CASRRQTRTETQYF.

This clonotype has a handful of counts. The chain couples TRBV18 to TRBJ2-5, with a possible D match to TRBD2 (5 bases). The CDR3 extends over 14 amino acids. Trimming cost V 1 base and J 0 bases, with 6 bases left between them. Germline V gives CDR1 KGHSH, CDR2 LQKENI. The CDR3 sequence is CASSPQRDQETQYF. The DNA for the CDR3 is TGTGCCAGCTCACCACAGAGGGACCAAGAGACCCAGTACTTC. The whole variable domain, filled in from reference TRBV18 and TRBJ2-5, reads NAGVMQNPRHLVRRRGQEARLRCSPMKGHSHVYWYRQLPEEGLKFMVYLQKENIIDESGMPKERFSAEFPKEGPSILRIQQVVRGDSAAYFCASSPQRDQETQYFGPGTRLLVL.

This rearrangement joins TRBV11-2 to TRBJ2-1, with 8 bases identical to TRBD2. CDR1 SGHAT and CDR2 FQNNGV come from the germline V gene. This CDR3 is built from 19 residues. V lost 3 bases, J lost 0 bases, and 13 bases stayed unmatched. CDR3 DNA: TGTGCCAGCAGCTTTCGAGGCGGGGGGACTTCGAGCTCCTACAATGAGCAGTTCTTC. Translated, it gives CASSFRGGGTSSSYNEQFF.

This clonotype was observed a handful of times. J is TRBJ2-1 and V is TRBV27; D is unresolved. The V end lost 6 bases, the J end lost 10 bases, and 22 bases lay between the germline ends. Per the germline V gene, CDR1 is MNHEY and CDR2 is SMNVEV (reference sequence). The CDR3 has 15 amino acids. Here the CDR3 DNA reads TGTGCCAGCAGCCGGACGAACCCGAAAGATGGGGAGCAGTTCTTC. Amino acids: CASSRTNPKDGEQFF.

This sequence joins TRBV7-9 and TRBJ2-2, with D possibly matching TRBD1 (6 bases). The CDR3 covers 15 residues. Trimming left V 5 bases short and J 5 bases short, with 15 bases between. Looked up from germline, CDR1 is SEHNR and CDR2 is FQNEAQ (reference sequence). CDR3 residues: CASSAGTTATGELFF. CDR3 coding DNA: TGTGCCAGCAGCGCCGGGACAACAGCGACCGGGGAGCTGTTTTTT.

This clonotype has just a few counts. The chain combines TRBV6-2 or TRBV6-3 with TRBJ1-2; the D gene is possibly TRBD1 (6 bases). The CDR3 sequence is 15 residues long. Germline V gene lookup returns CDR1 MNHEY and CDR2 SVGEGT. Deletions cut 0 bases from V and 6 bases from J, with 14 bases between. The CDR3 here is CASSYSPPTGHGYTF. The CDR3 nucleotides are TGTGCCAGCAGTTACTCACCCCCGACAGGACATGGCTACACCTTC.